These 25 T cell receptor beta chains were sequenced from one sample in a study of blood T cell repertoires in COVID-19. Assay used: immunoSEQ multiplex PCR; TCRdb lists only in-frame clones, some missing. Of about 150,000 clones in the sample, 88% were seen once. The specimen was peripheral blood. The receptors shown here come from a man in his sixties with active or convalescent COVID-19.

The genes are TRBV7-3 and TRBJ2-1; 9 nucleotides align to TRBD1. J lost 7 bases, V lost 11 bases, and 6 bases had no gene match. CDR1 is SGHTA, CDR2 FQGTGA, per germline. The CDR3 consists of 12 residues. CDR3 loop: CASTGGTNEQFF. The CDR3 region has the DNA TGTGCCTCTACAGGGGGCACGAATGAGCAGTTCTTC.

This clone was recorded only once. The chain uses TRBV18 and TRBJ2-2, with 7 bases aligning to TRBD1. The CDR3 covers 16 residues. V shed 8 bases and J 1 base; nucleotides not matched to a gene: 10. Germline lookup yields CDR1 KGHSH and CDR2 LQKENI. DNA for the CDR3: TGTGCCAGCATTGAGTCCGGGACAGAGAACACCGGGGAGCTGTTTTTT. Protein sequence: CASIESGTENTGELFF.

CDR3 in amino acids: CATSDFGRAETQYF. The CDR3 DNA follows: TGTGCCACCAGTGATTTCGGCAGGGCGGAGACCCAGTACTTC. The V and J genes are TRBV24-1 and TRBJ2-5; a possible D gene is TRBD1 (5 bases). With 1 base removed from V and 5 bases from J, the gap between germline ends came to 10 bases. Looked up from germline, CDR1 is KGHDR and CDR2 is SFDVKD. The CDR3 is 14 amino acids.

The V call is TRBV2, the J call TRBJ2-7; TRBD2 might be the D (5 bases). Germline CDR1 and CDR2: SNHLY and FYNNEI. The CDR3 is made up of 12 amino acids. Trimming removed 5 bases from V and 3 bases from J, with 8 bases in between. The CDR3 sequence is CASSSGFYEQYF. CDR3 DNA sequence: TGTGCCAGCAGTAGCGGTTTCTACGAGCAGTACTTC.

The chain is built from TRBV29-1 and TRBJ2-2, with D possibly matching TRBD1 (7 bases). V gave up 3 bases and J gave up 5 bases, with 13 bases separating them. The CDR3 sequence is 14 residues long. From germline, CDR1 is SQVTM and CDR2 ANQGSEA. CDR3 nucleotides: TGCAGCGTTGAGGAGGGGGCGCGGACCGGGGAGCTGTTTTTT. Amino acids: CSVEEGARTGELFF.

The J gene is TRBJ1-5, the V gene TRBV9; 9 bases map to TRBD1. In germline, CDR1 is SGDLS, CDR2 YYNGEE. This CDR3 comprises 15 residues. V lost 3 bases, J lost 4 bases, and 5 bases stayed unmatched. In DNA form, the CDR3 reads TGTGCCAGCAGCGGGGGACAGGGAGGGAATCAGCCCCAGCATTTT. Its translation is CASSGGQGGNQPQHF.

For this clone: The sample contains more than one DNA sequence encoding this CDR3. The gene calls are TRBV7-9 and TRBJ2-2; weak D call: TRBD1 (5 bases). CDR1 SEHNR and CDR2 FQNEAQ come from the germline V gene (reference sequence). CDR3 size: 14 residues. V lost 2 bases to trimming and J lost 2 bases, with 6 bases between them. The CDR3 region is CASSLQGNTGELFF. The CDR3 DNA is TGTGCCAGCAGCTTACAGGGAAACACCGGGGAGCTGTTTTTT.

The chain joins TRBV28 to TRBJ1-6; D perhaps matches TRBD1 (6 bases). Germline V gene lookup returns CDR1 MDHEN and CDR2 SYDVKM. V dropped 2 bases and J dropped 9 bases, with 17 bases sitting between them. This CDR3 is built from 16 residues. CDR3 protein: CASSLIGRGGRSPLHF. In DNA, the CDR3 is TGTGCCAGCAGTTTAATCGGCAGGGGTGGTCGTTCACCCCTCCACTTT. The variable domain in full, with the rest retrieved from reference TRBV28 and TRBJ1-6, is DVKVTQSSRYLVKRTGEKVFLECVQDMDHENMFWYRQDPGLGLRLIYFSYDVKMKEKGDIPEGYSVSREKKERFSLILESASTNQTSMYLCASSLIGRGGRSPLHFGNGTRLTVT.

This clone has just a few counts. The chain employs TRBV2 and TRBJ1-6; 7 bases align to TRBD1. Germline assignment: CDR1 SNHLY and CDR2 FYNNEI. With V trimmed by 4 bases and J by 6 bases, 6 bases remained unmatched. The CDR3 is 15 amino acids. The CDR3 protein is CASSGDSLLNSPLHF. The CDR3 bases are TGTGCCAGCAGTGGGGACAGTCTTCTTAATTCACCCCTCCACTTT.

This clone was seen a single time. The chain is built from TRBV11-2 and TRBJ2-7; unclear D gene. Trimming took off 0 bases at V and 0 bases at J, with 9 bases between the two ends. Looked up from germline, CDR1 is SGHAT and CDR2 is FQNNGV. This CDR3 has 15 residues. For the CDR3, the DNA is TGTGCCAGCAGCTTAGATCGGGTTGGCTCCTACGAGCAGTACTTC. Its translation: CASSLDRVGSYEQYF.

The genes are TRBV7-9 and TRBJ1-5; 10 bases are a match to TRBD1. CDR3 length: 16 amino acids. Germline V gene sequence: CDR1 SEHNR, CDR2 FQNEAQ (reference sequence). After removal of 5 bases from V and 7 bases from J, the junction contained 11 bases not matched to a gene. The DNA of the CDR3 is TGTGCCAGCAGCCCAGGCCGGACAGGGGGAAACCAGCCCCAGCATTTT. The encoded protein is CASSPGRTGGNQPQHF.

The gene calls are TRBV12-5 and TRBJ2-1; D gene unclear. CDR3 length: 12 residues. V lost 2 bases, J lost 9 bases, and 8 bases lay in between. Germline values: CDR1 LGHNT, CDR2 FRNRAP. As DNA, the CDR3 is TGTGCTAGTGGTTTGACGGAGTTTGAGCAGTTCTTC. Translating gives CASGLTEFEQFF.

The genes are TRBV5-4 and TRBJ2-2; the match to TRBD2 covers 16 bases. The germline V gene encodes CDR1 SGHNT and CDR2 YYREEE (reference sequence). CDR3 length: 19 amino acids. V dropped 4 bases and J dropped 5; count of bases not matched to a gene: 11. In DNA form, the CDR3 reads TGTGCCAGCAGCGTGGACGGGACTAGCGGGAGGGCCGGGACCGGGGAGCTGTTTTTT. Translating it yields CASSVDGTSGRAGTGELFF.

The chain couples TRBV15 to TRBJ2-7; 12 nucleotides line up with TRBD1. Unmatched junction bases numbered 5, after V lost 1 base and J lost 4 bases. The CDR3 length is 16 residues. Per the germline V gene, CDR1 is LNHNV and CDR2 is YYDKDF (reference sequence). The CDR3: CATSRVPGQGAYEQYF. The CDR3 coding sequence is TGTGCCACCAGCAGAGTTCCGGGACAGGGGGCGTACGAGCAGTACTTC.

CDR3 in DNA: TGTGCCAGCAGCTTGACAGGGAGCTCCTACAATGAGCAGTTCTTC. Its protein product is CASSLTGSSYNEQFF. V is TRBV11-3 and J is TRBJ2-1; 7 bases map to TRBD1. The CDR3 contains 15 residues. The junction had 2 bases not matched to a gene; V was cut back by 3 bases and J by 0 bases. Germline loops: CDR1 SGHNT, CDR2 YENEEA.

This clone was seen a single time. The chain carries TRBV28 and TRBJ2-1; 12 bases align to TRBD2. The CDR3 extends over 15 amino acids. Germline V gene sequence: CDR1 MDHEN, CDR2 SYDVKM. J was trimmed by 4 bases and V by 4 bases; bases with no gene match: 2. The DNA of the CDR3 is TGTGCCAGCAGTTCCGGACTAGCGGGGTACAATGAGCAGTTCTTC. Translated, it gives CASSSGLAGYNEQFF.

The chain couples TRBV10-3 to TRBJ1-1; D ambiguous. The CDR3 contains 12 residues. The ends were cut back, 5 bases at V and 1 base at J, with 5 bases in the middle. Germline lookup yields CDR1 ENHRY and CDR2 SYGVKD. DNA for the CDR3: TGTGCCATCAGTCTAGGGAACACTGAAGCTTTCTTT. This gives the protein CAISLGNTEAFF.

This chain connects TRBV19 to TRBJ2-2; 9 positions match TRBD1. The CDR3 consists of 15 residues. Germline CDR1 is LNHDA and CDR2 is SQIVND (reference sequence). Germline trimming cut 10 bases from V and 5 bases from J; bases unmatched to any gene: 11. Here the CDR3 reads CAIQGGTGKTGELFF. The DNA for the CDR3 is TGTGCCATCCAAGGCGGGACAGGGAAGACCGGGGAGCTGTTTTTT.

The chain carries TRBV27 and TRBJ1-6; TRBD1 aligns across 7 bases. Trimming took 6 bases from V and 7 from J; bases not matched to a gene: 6. The CDR3 length is 14 residues. Germline values: CDR1 MNHEY, CDR2 SMNVEV (reference sequence). CDR3 nucleotides: TGTGCCAGCAGCCCGACAGGGCAGAATTCACCCCTCCACTTT. Translated: CASSPTGQNSPLHF.

The chain couples TRBV5-1 to TRBJ2-1; D gene unclear. V gave up 4 bases and J gave up 6 bases, with 5 bases separating them. The CDR3 is 11 residues long. In germline, CDR1 is SGHRS, CDR2 YFSETQ. The CDR3: CASSPGNEQFF. DNA of the CDR3: TGCGCCAGCAGCCCGGGCAATGAGCAGTTCTTC.

The rearrangement links TRBV6-5 to TRBJ1-5; D is uncertain. There are 15 residues in the CDR3. V was clipped by 4 bases and J by 2 bases, with 12 bases between them. CDR1 is MNHEY and CDR2 is SVGAGI in the germline V gene. This CDR3 reads CASSSTGSGNQPQHF. The CDR3 coding sequence is TGTGCCAGCAGTTCTACGGGTAGTGGCAATCAGCCCCAGCATTTT.

The chain carries TRBV4-3 and TRBJ1-5; 7 bases fit TRBD1. Trimming at V came to 0 bases and at J to 2 bases, leaving 1 base not matched to a gene. Germline assignment: CDR1 LGHNA and CDR2 YSLEER. This CDR3 region has 15 residues. The CDR3 DNA sequence: TGCGCCAGCAGCCAAGAAGGGGGCGGCAATCAGCCCCAGCATTTT. It yields the protein CASSQEGGGNQPQHF.

V usage is TRBV9 and J usage is TRBJ2-7, with TRBD2 matching over 14 bases. Trimming took 3 bases from V and 11 from J; bases not matched to a gene: 4. Germline CDR1 reads SGDLS; CDR2 reads YYNGEE. The CDR3 extends over 13 amino acids. The CDR3 coding sequence is TGTGCCAGCAGCGGGGGACTAGCGGGAGAGAAGTACTTC. Translation gives CASSGGLAGEKYF. Full variable domain (rest looked up from reference TRBV9 and TRBJ2-7): DSGVTQTPKHLITATGQRVTLRCSPRSGDLSVYWYQQSLDQGLQFLIQYYNGEERAKGNILERFSAQQFPDLHSELNLSSLELGDSALYFCASSGGLAGEKYFGPGTRLTVT.

This clone was seen a handful of times. CDR3 loop: CASSLNWNTEAFF. CDR3 DNA: TGTGCCAGCAGCCTAAATTGGAACACTGAAGCTTTCTTT. The V gene is TRBV2, the J gene TRBJ1-1; D call uncertain. The CDR3 sequence is 13 residues long. CDR1 is SNHLY, CDR2 FYNNEI, per germline. V lost 6 bases to trimming and J lost 1 base, with 9 bases between them.

Comment on this clone: One junction end does not reproduce the germline sequence, and a read error may be involved. V and J are TRBV2 and TRBJ1-5; perhaps TRBD1 as D (5 bases). This CDR3 has 17 residues. Germline lookup yields CDR1 SNHLY and CDR2 FYNNEI. CDR3 DNA sequence: TGTGCCGGCAGCAGGGTGGCCCCCGATTTGAGCAATCAGCCCCAGCATTTT. Encoded protein: CAGSRVAPDLSNQPQHF.